The source of this TCR beta chain is a study of T cell repertoires in cytomegalovirus infection. Study findings and constraints: Dominating the ex vivo response were HLA-C-restricted CMV-specific TCR beta clonotypes.

Remarks on this clonotype: The antigen remains undetermined.

CDR3 size: 15 residues. Germline V gene data show CDR1 as SGHRS and CDR2 as YFSETQ. V gave up 1 base and J gave up 3 bases; unmatched junction bases: 7. TCRdb reanalysed the reads using MiXCR and keeps one entry per CDR3 protein. The data show over 120,000 distinct CDR3 sequences, with about 31% seen just once and around 50% held by the top ten. This material consisted of CD8+ T cells from cultured PBMCs, taken from culture after CMV antigen stimulation. V gene TRBV5-1 combines with J gene TRBJ2-7; 7 bases map to TRBD1. This TCR came from a human donor in good health (CMV status not recorded). Some clones in this sample may be carry-over from other donors' samples. The CDR3 is CASSLLGTASYEQYF. The CDR3 DNA reads as TGCGCCAGCAGCTTGCTTGGGACAGCGAGCTACGAGCAGTACTTC. Supplemented by reference TRBV5-1 and TRBJ2-7, the full variable domain reads KAGVTQTPRYLIKTRGQQVTLSCSPISGHRSVSWYQQTPGQGLQFLFEYFSETQRNKGNFPGRFSGRQFSNSRSEMNVSTLELGDSALYLCASSLLGTASYEQYFGPGTRLTVT.